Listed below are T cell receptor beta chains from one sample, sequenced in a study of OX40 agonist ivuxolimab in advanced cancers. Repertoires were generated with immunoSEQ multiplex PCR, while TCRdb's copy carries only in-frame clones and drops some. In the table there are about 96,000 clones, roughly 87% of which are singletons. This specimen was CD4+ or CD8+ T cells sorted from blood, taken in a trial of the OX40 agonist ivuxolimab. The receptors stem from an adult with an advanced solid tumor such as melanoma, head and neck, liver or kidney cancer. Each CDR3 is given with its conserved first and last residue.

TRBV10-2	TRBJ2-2	CASSGFGELFF
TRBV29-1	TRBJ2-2	CSALGLAGTGELFF
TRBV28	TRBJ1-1	CASRIDRANTEAFF
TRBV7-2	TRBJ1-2	CASSLLTGRESYGYTF
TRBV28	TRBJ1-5	CASSSPSNQPQHF
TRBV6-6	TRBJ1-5	CASSFSGTANQPQHF
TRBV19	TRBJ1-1	CASSTLDRYTEAFF
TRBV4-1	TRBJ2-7	CASSQDQLSYEQYF
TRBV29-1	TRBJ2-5	CSVDGFPRSGDKTQYF
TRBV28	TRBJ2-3	CASSLPRRDTQYF
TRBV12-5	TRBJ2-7	CASGADRDDYEQYF
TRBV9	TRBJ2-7	CASSASGTGHYEQYF
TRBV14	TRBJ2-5	CASSPWTVQETQYF
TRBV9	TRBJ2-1	CASSSSGVAGGTEQFF
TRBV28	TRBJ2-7	CASSQTGPNEQYF
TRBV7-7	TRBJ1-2	CASSLGISGWGGSNYGYTF
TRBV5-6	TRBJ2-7	CASSGGTGSSYEQYF
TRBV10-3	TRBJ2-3	CAIRSTDTQYF
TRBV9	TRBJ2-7	CASSVATGGWYEQYF
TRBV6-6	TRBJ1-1	CASSYRGRGTEAFF
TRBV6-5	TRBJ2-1	CASSYLGEQFF
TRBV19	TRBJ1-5	CASSTGTGYQPQHF
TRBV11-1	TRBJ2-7	CASSLGPGSYEQYF
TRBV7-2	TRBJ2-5	CASSLVRTETQYF
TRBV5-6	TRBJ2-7	CASSWRGPGTGYEQYF
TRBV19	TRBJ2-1	CASSINGVSYNEQFF
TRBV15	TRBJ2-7	CATSRDRWGRPSYEQYF
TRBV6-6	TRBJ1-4	CATGGQGLSNEKLFF
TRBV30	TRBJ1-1	CAWSASTNTEAFF
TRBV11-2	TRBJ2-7	CASSPRGSYEQYF
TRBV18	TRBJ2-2	CASSDRGDGELFF
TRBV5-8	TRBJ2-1	CASSLVLAGGPLSYNEQFF
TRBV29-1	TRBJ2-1	CSVLVPTYYNEQFF
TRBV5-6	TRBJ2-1	CASSLGTSGRYDEQFF
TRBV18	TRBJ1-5	CASSPPAGHSPQHF
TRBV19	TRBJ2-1	CASTGLGLKAWNEQFF
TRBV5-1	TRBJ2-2	CASSWDGKNTGELFF